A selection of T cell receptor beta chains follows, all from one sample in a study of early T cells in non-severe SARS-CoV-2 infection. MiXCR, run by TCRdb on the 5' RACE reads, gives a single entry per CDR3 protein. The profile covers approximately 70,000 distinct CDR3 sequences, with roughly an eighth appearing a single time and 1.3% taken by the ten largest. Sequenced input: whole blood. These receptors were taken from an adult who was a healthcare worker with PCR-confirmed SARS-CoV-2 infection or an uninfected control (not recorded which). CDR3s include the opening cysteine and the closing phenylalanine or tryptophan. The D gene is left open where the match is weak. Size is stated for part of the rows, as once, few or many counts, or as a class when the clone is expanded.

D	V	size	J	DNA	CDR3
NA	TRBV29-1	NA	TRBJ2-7	TGCAGCGTTGGGTCGGGAGCCTTTACGTACGAGCAGTACTTC	CSVGSGAFTYEQYF
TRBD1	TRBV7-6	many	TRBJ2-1	TGTGCCAGCAGCTTAAGGGACAGGGTCAACAATGAGCAGTTCTTC	CASSLRDRVNNEQFF
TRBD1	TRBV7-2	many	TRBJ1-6	TGTGCCAGCAGCCCCCCCTTTATAGGGACAGGGATGGCGAAGGCCCTCCACTTT	CASSPPFIGTGMAKALHF
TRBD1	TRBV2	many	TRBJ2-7	TGTGCCAGCGTACCCGTGGACAGGGATATTGACGAGCAGTACTTC	CASVPVDRDIDEQYF
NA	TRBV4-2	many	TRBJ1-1	TGTGCCAGCAGCCAAGATCGGAACGGCGGCACTGAAGCTTTCTTT	CASSQDRNGGTEAFF
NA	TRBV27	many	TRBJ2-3	TGTGCCAGCAGTCGGGGAAGGTTTAGCACAGATACGCAGTATTTT	CASSRGRFSTDTQYF
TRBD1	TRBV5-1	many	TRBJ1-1	TGCGCCAGCAGCTCGACAGGGGGCGGGACTGAAGCTTTCTTT	CASSSTGGGTEAFF
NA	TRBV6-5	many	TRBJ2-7	TGTGCCAGCAGTCAGGCAGGGGGGTACTACGAGCAGTACTTC	CASSQAGGYYEQYF
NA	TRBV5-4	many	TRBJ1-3	TGTGCCAGCAGCCCCCAGGGGCTTGGAAACACCATATATTTT	CASSPQGLGNTIYF
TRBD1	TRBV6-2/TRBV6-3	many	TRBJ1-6	TGTGCCAGCAGTTACCGGGGACAGGGGAATAATTCACCCCTCCACTTT	CASSYRGQGNNSPLHF
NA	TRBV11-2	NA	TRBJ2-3	TGTGCCAGCAGCTTAGATAGACGTGATACGCAGTATTTT	CASSLDRRDTQYF
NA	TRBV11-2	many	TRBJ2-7	TGTGCCAGCAGCCCCACTTCAGGGGCGGTAACCTACGAGCAGTACTTC	CASSPTSGAVTYEQYF
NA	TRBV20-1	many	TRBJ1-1	TGCAGTGCCATGGGGGGGGGTTCGTTGGTCACTGAAGCTTTCTTT	CSAMGGGSLVTEAFF